These T cell receptor beta chains were read from a single sample in a study of neoadjuvant anti-PD-1 for oral cavity cancer. Assay used: immunoSEQ multiplex PCR; TCRdb lists only in-frame clones, some missing. The sample comprises roughly 13,000 clones, approximately 70% of which are singletons, and less than 3% rests with the top ten. Here the sequenced sample was PBMCs, taken before nivolumab (anti-PD-1) treatment. The source of these receptors is a person aged 35 to 85 with oral cavity squamous cell carcinoma. Both conserved end residues are part of each CDR3. D genes are given only for firm matches. Clone sizes are given selectively: once, few, many, or a class where the clone is expanded.

len	v_gene	j_gene	d_gene	abundance	CDR3nt	CDR3aa
16	TRBV7-3	TRBJ1-1	TRBD1	NA	TGTGCCAGCAGCTTAGCAGGGGGGTCGTTGGTTACTGAAGCTTTCTTT	CASSLAGGSLVTEAFF
16	TRBV4-2	TRBJ2-3	TRBD2	NA	TGTGCCAGCAGCCAAGTCGGGGGGGCCGCCACAGATACGCAGTATTTT	CASSQVGGAATDTQYF
13	TRBV6-6	TRBJ2-7	TRBD2	NA	TGTGCCGCCAAGCGGGAGCTCTCCTACGAGCAGTACTTC	CAAKRELSYEQYF
16	TRBV23-1	TRBJ2-2	NA	few	TGCGCCAGCAGTCAATCCGCCAACGCGAACACCGGGGAGCTGTTTTTT	CASSQSANANTGELFF
13	TRBV11-2	TRBJ2-2	NA	NA	TGTGCCAGCAGCCCCGTAGCGGCCGGGGAGCTGTTTTTT	CASSPVAAGELFF
13	TRBV19	TRBJ1-2	NA	NA	TGTGCCAGTAGTATTTTGGGATGGTACGGCTACACCTTC	CASSILGWYGYTF
15	TRBV5-4	TRBJ2-5	TRBD1	NA	TGTGCCAGCAGCTTTAGGACAGGTGTCCAAGAGACCCAGTACTTC	CASSFRTGVQETQYF
12	TRBV15	TRBJ2-7	NA	NA	TGTGCCACCAGCAGAGATCGTAGCGAGCAGTACTTC	CATSRDRSEQYF
13	TRBV7-3	TRBJ1-5	NA	few	TGTGCCAGCAGCCCCGGGCACGGTCAGCCCCAGCATTTT	CASSPGHGQPQHF
15	TRBV6-6	TRBJ2-2	NA	NA	TGTGCCAGCAGGACCGACACAGTCCACACCGGGGAGCTGTTTTTT	CASRTDTVHTGELFF
17	TRBV27	TRBJ2-1	NA	NA	TGTGCCAGCAGTTTATTAGGTGTCGGTACAGACTACAATGAGCAGTTCTTC	CASSLLGVGTDYNEQFF
14	TRBV21-1	TRBJ1-2	NA	few	TGTGCCAGCAGCAAATTGCAGGGATACTATGGCTACACCTTC	CASSKLQGYYGYTF
13	TRBV7-9	TRBJ2-7	TRBD2	NA	TGTGCCAGCACCCCCGGGACTAGCTCCGAGCAGTACTTC	CASTPGTSSEQYF
14	TRBV7-8	TRBJ2-2	NA	NA	TGTGCCAGCAGCTTAGACAGGGTTGCCGGGGAGCTGTTTTTT	CASSLDRVAGELFF
16	TRBV5-1	TRBJ2-1	NA	NA	TGCGCCAGCAGCTTCTTGGGACTCAGCTCCTACAATGAGCAGTTCTTC	CASSFLGLSSYNEQFF
14	TRBV18	TRBJ2-1	TRBD1	NA	TGTGCCAGCTCACCCTGGGACAGGGTGGGTGAGCAGTTCTTC	CASSPWDRVGEQFF
15	TRBV18	TRBJ1-2	TRBD1	NA	TGTGCCAGCTCACCTACGGGACAGGATCTCTATGGCTACACCTTC	CASSPTGQDLYGYTF
14	TRBV5-1	TRBJ2-5	NA	NA	TGCGCCAGCAGCTTGGCCTCGGACCAAGAGACCCAGTACTTC	CASSLASDQETQYF
15	TRBV5-1	TRBJ1-4	TRBD1	NA	TGCGCCAGCAGCGAAGGGACAGTGGGTAATGAAAAACTGTTTTTT	CASSEGTVGNEKLFF
13	TRBV29-1	TRBJ2-3	NA	NA	TGCAGCGTTGAAGAACAGGGTGTAGATACGCAGTATTTT	CSVEEQGVDTQYF
11	TRBV10-2	TRBJ2-5	NA	NA	TGCGCCAGCGAATACCAAGAGACCCAGTACTTC	CASEYQETQYF
13	TRBV4-2	TRBJ2-7	NA	NA	TGTGCCAGCAGCCAAGAGGGGGCCTACGAGCAGTACTTC	CASSQEGAYEQYF
15	TRBV5-1	TRBJ1-2	NA	NA	TGCGCCAGCAGCTTGACAGGGTTGCTTAACTATGGCTACACCTTC	CASSLTGLLNYGYTF
16	TRBV5-1	TRBJ1-4	TRBD1	NA	TGCGCCAGCAGCTTGAGGGGGCGCCATCCACGGGAAAAACTGTTTTTT	CASSLRGRHPREKLFF
13	TRBV19	TRBJ2-5	NA	NA	TGTGCCAGCAGACTCGGGTTCCAAGAGACCCAGTACTTC	CASRLGFQETQYF
14	TRBV7-9	TRBJ2-4	TRBD1	NA	TGTGCCGCTGGACAGGGTCGGACCAAAAACATTCAGTACTTC	CAAGQGRTKNIQYF
14	TRBV25-1	TRBJ2-1	TRBD2	NA	TGTGCCAGCAGTAGCGGGAGAGCGTACAATGAGCAGTTCTTC	CASSSGRAYNEQFF
14	TRBV7-8	TRBJ2-1	TRBD2	NA	TGTGCCAGCAGCTACCCGGGACTAGCGAATGAGCAGTTCTTC	CASSYPGLANEQFF
11	TRBV19	TRBJ1-4	NA	NA	TGTGCCAGTAGTATTCAGGAAAAACTGTTTTTT	CASSIQEKLFF
16	TRBV14	TRBJ2-6	NA	once	TGTGCCAGCAGCCAAGATTTAGGGGTCGGGGCCAACGTCCTGACTTTC	CASSQDLGVGANVLTF
16	TRBV11-2	TRBJ2-7	NA	NA	TGTGCCAGCTCTCCGTCTCGTGCGAAGGGTCGTCTCGAGCAGTACTTC	CASSPSRAKGRLEQYF
15	TRBV6-1	TRBJ2-1	TRBD2	NA	TGTGCCAGCAGTGGGGGTAGCGGGGAATACAATGAGCAGTTCTTC	CASSGGSGEYNEQFF
15	TRBV5-8	TRBJ1-4	NA	NA	TGTGCCAGCAGAAAGGACGGTTCAACTAATGAAAAACTGTTTTTT	CASRKDGSTNEKLFF
15	TRBV5-1	TRBJ2-2	NA	NA	TGCGCCAGCAGCACTGGACAGGGACTAGGCGGGGAGCTGTTTTTT	CASSTGQGLGGELFF
13	TRBV2	TRBJ2-7	TRBD2	NA	TGTGCCGGAGGCCGGCGGGGGTTGAACGAGCAGTACTTC	CAGGRRGLNEQYF
15	TRBV30	TRBJ1-6	NA	NA	TGTGCCTGGATGCGGGGGGTATATGATAATTCACCCCTCCACTTT	CAWMRGVYDNSPLHF
15	TRBV10-2	TRBJ2-2	TRBD2	once	TGCGCCAGCAGTGGTCTAGCGGGGGGATCCGGGGAGCTGTTTTTT	CASSGLAGGSGELFF
15	TRBV7-2	TRBJ2-7	TRBD1	NA	TGTGCCAGCAGCCTCGTGAGGGGACAGGGGTACGAGCAGTACTTC	CASSLVRGQGYEQYF
15	TRBV30	TRBJ2-5	TRBD1	NA	TGTGCCTGGAGTGTCGGGACAGGGGGCGGGAAGACCCAGTACTTC	CAWSVGTGGGKTQYF
13	TRBV5-1	TRBJ2-5	NA	NA	TGCGCCAGCAGCCCGACCCACCAGGAGACCCAGTACTTC	CASSPTHQETQYF
15	TRBV19	TRBJ1-1	TRBD1	few	TGTGCCAGTAGTATTTTGGGACAGGTGAAATCTGAAGCTTTCTTT	CASSILGQVKSEAFF
17	TRBV5-1	TRBJ2-2	NA	large	TGCGCCAGCAGCTCCCGCCCTAGCCCCACCTCCACCGGGGAGCTGTTTTTT	CASSSRPSPTSTGELFF
15	TRBV28	TRBJ1-5	NA	NA	TGTGCCAGCAGTTTATCGGGCGGACTCAATCAGCCCCAGCATTTT	CASSLSGGLNQPQHF
12	TRBV1	TRBJ2-1	NA	once	TGCACCAGGAGCGGGAGGTACAATGAGCAGTTCTTC	CTRSGRYNEQFF
16	TRBV5-1	TRBJ2-1	NA	NA	TGCGCCAGCAGACCTAACTCAGGTCCCAGCTACAATGAGCAGTTCTTC	CASRPNSGPSYNEQFF
11	TRBV11-2	TRBJ2-7	NA	few	TGTGCCAGCAGCTTAGCATACGAGCAGTACTTC	CASSLAYEQYF
16	TRBV11-2	TRBJ2-5	TRBD1	NA	TGTGCCAGCAGCTTAGGAAGACAGGGGGAAGGAGAGACCCAGTACTTC	CASSLGRQGEGETQYF